The source of this T cell receptor (beta chain) is a study of blood T cell repertoires in COVID-19. The CDR3 is 15 amino acids. Germline V gives CDR1 SNHLY, CDR2 FYNNEI. The V segment lost 7 bases and the J segment 10 bases; nucleotides outside the gene matches: 16. Assay: immunoSEQ multiplex PCR; the TCRdb copy retains only in-frame clones and omits some. The sample holds 75,000 to 90,000 clones, about 73% seen once. Sequenced material: peripheral blood. This TCR derives from a man in his sixties with COVID-19, enrolled during active disease. The chain joins TRBV2 to TRBJ1-5; 7 nucleotides match TRBD1. Here the CDR3 DNA reads TGTGCCAGCACGGCCTCGGGACAGTCAAACTCTCCCCAGCATTTT. Protein: CASTASGQSNSPQHF. Combining the CDR3 with reference TRBV2 and TRBJ1-5 gives the whole variable domain EPEVTQTPSHQVTQMGQEVILRCVPISNHLYFYWYRQILGQKVEFLVSFYNNEISEKSEIFDDQFSVERPDGSNFTLKIRSTKLEDSAMYFCASTASGQSNSPQHFGDGTRLSIL.